Below, 5 T cell receptor beta chains from the same sample are listed, as sequenced in a study of molecular identifiers for immune sequencing clone quantification. TCRdb re-called the PCR reads with MiXCR, one entry per CDR3 protein. Of more than 550,000 distinct CDR3 sequences in the sample, 25% are singletons; the top ten hold 0.78%. Sequenced sample: naive CD8+ T cells from blood, with Jurkat cell RNA spiked in. Subset noted: FACS-sorted CD8+CD4-CCR7+CD45RA+ naive T cells. These receptors were collected from a human donor in good health. Some libraries in this study had Jurkat cell RNA spiked in.

This clonotype has ten or more counts. The chain is built from TRBV9 and TRBJ2-3, with a possible D match to TRBD2 (6 bases). The CDR3 loop spans 15 amino acids. Germline CDR1 SGDLS, CDR2 YYNGEE. V lost 9 bases and J 3 bases, leaving 20 bases between the germline ends. Here the CDR3 reads CATSFGLAHTDTQYF. CDR3 bases: TGTGCCACCTCCTTCGGGCTAGCGCATACAGATACGCAGTATTTT.

The sample holds many counts of this clonotype. The rearrangement uses TRBV9 and TRBJ2-5, with TRBD1 identical over 8 bases. This CDR3 region has 15 residues. Germline V gene sequence: CDR1 SGDLS, CDR2 YYNGEE. The J segment lost 4 bases and the V segment lost 4 bases, leaving 9 bases of the junction unmatched. The CDR3 DNA reads TGTGCCAGCAGCCCATGGACAGGGTTTGTAGAGACCCAGTACTTC. Its protein product is CASSPWTGFVETQYF.

The rearrangement uses TRBV29-1 and TRBJ2-2, with no clear D. CDR3 length: 13 amino acids. Germline V CDR1 and CDR2: SQVTM, ANQGSEA. The germline V and J ends were trimmed by 7 bases and 1 base, with 10 bases remaining between them. CDR3 DNA: TGCAGCGCTAAGGACGGGAACACCGGGGAGCTGTTTTTT. It specifies CSAKDGNTGELFF.

This clonotype was seen repeatedly, ten times or more. The chain employs TRBV5-1 and TRBJ2-5, with D tentatively TRBD1 (6 bases). Germline CDR1 is SGHRS and CDR2 is YFSETQ. CDR3 size: 13 residues. V was pared by 4 bases and J by 3 bases, with 10 bases between. The CDR3 DNA sequence: TGCGCCAGCAGCCCTTACAGGGAAGAGACCCAGTACTTC. Translated, it gives CASSPYREETQYF.

With regard to this clonotype: A much more abundant neighbour one base away suggests this may be a read error. The chain combines TRBV7-2 with TRBJ2-1; 9 nucleotides align to TRBD1. CDR3 length equals 13 residues. Germline values: CDR1 SGHTA, CDR2 FQGNSA. This CDR3 reads CARSTTGGNEQFF. CDR3 nucleotide sequence: TGTGCCCGCAGCACGACAGGGGGCAATGAGCAGTTCTTC.